These 29 T cell receptor beta chains came from one sample sequenced in a study of T-cell memory formation after mild COVID-19. TCRdb analysed the 5' RACE reads with MiXCR anew, one entry per CDR3 protein. The table has roughly 130,000 distinct CDR3 sequences, approximately 15% seen once. The sequencing sample was made of PBMCs or a T cell subset sorted from them (not recorded which). The receptors stem from a man younger than 35 who had mild COVID-19 (a few samples of this study predate the infection). Cell type and time point are not known.

This chain links TRBV12-3 or TRBV12-4 with TRBJ2-2, with 10 bases fitting TRBD2. Losses at the gene ends were 2 bases for V and 8 bases for J; bases not matched to a gene: 2. This CDR3 is built from 14 residues. CDR3 sequence: CASSLLAGEGELFF. The DNA of the CDR3 is TGTGCCAGCAGTTTACTAGCGGGGGAGGGGGAGCTGTTTTTT.

The chain has TRBV20-1 and TRBJ1-1, with D unresolved. CDR1 DFQATT and CDR2 SNEGSKA come from the germline V gene (reference sequence). The CDR3 consists of 13 residues. V dropped 5 bases and J dropped 0 bases, with 10 bases sitting between them. CDR3 loop: CSAGRHMNTEAFF. CDR3 DNA sequence: TGCAGTGCTGGGAGGCACATGAACACTGAAGCTTTCTTT.

This chain links TRBV10-3 with TRBJ1-2; 9 bases are a match to TRBD1. This CDR3 has 15 residues. Germline-derived CDR1 and CDR2 are ENHRY and SYGVKD. Losses at the gene ends were 9 bases for V and 0 bases for J; bases not matched to a gene: 8. The CDR3 DNA follows: TGTGCCATTAGAAGACAGGGGGAAGCTAACTATGGCTACACCTTC. This encodes CAIRRQGEANYGYTF.

The DNA of the CDR3 is TGTGCCAGCAGCGCCATGTCTCCTGGGGCCAACGTCCTGACTTTC. Encoded protein: CASSAMSPGANVLTF. V and J are TRBV9 and TRBJ2-6; D uncertain. Trimming took off 3 bases at V and 2 bases at J, with 9 bases between the two ends. Germline V lookup: CDR1 SGDLS, CDR2 YYNGEE. The length of the CDR3 is 15 residues.

This clonotype appeared many times. The chain couples TRBV20-1 to TRBJ2-1; a weak D match, TRBD1 (6 bases). The germline gives CDR1 DFQATT, CDR2 SNEGSKA (reference sequence). Trimming pared 0 bases from V and 5 bases from J, leaving 20 bases between. The CDR3 loop spans 17 amino acids. CDR3 sequence reads: CSARDRGLGGPDNEQFF. The DNA of the CDR3 is TGCAGTGCTAGAGATAGGGGCCTTGGGGGCCCCGACAATGAGCAGTTCTTC.

The genes are TRBV13 and TRBJ1-3; D uncertain. There are 14 residues in the CDR3. The V end lost 5 bases, the J end lost 7 bases, and 15 bases lay between the germline ends. Germline CDR1 and CDR2: PRHDT and FYEKMQ (reference sequence). In nucleotides, the CDR3 is TGTGCCAGCAGCGGATGGGAAGCTTCGAACACCATATATTTT. It specifies CASSGWEASNTIYF.

J is TRBJ2-7 and V is TRBV6-5; D not certain. From germline, CDR1 is MNHEY and CDR2 SVGAGI. The CDR3 is 13 residues long. Trimming left V 2 bases short and J 7 bases short, with 12 bases between. CDR3 loop: CASSYPHGGEQYF. The CDR3, as DNA: TGTGCCAGCAGTTACCCACACGGTGGAGAGCAGTACTTC.

The V call is TRBV4-2, the J call TRBJ2-5, with unresolved D. V gave up 3 bases and J gave up 2 bases, with 16 bases separating them. Germline CDR1 LGHNA, CDR2 YNFKEQ. The CDR3 sequence is 16 residues long. The CDR3 sequence is CASSHSGVVGQETQYF. In nucleotides, the CDR3 is TGTGCCAGCAGCCATTCCGGAGTGGTAGGGCAAGAGACCCAGTACTTC.

This clonotype was counted a few times. CDR3 amino acids: CASSFPSGRETQYF. The CDR3 region has the DNA TGTGCCAGCAGTTTCCCTTCGGGAAGGGAGACCCAGTACTTC. V gene TRBV6-2 or TRBV6-3 combines with J gene TRBJ2-5, with a tentative D call TRBD2 (5 bases). V was clipped by 4 bases and J by 5 bases, with 14 bases between them. The CDR3 runs to 14 residues. Germline V CDR1 and CDR2: MNHEY, SVGEGT.

The chain joins TRBV29-1 to TRBJ1-2; tentatively, D is TRBD1 (5 bases). There are 12 residues in the CDR3. The germline gives CDR1 SQVTM, CDR2 ANQGSEA. The CDR3 is CSCLRGNYGYTF. The CDR3 DNA reads as TGCAGTTGCCTTCGGGGGAACTATGGCTACACCTTC.

There are a few counts of this clonotype. V is TRBV7-3 and J is TRBJ2-1, with TRBD2 identical over 10 bases. This CDR3 contains 16 residues. With 5 bases clipped from V and 4 bases from J, the junction kept 8 bases outside the gene matches. The germline gives CDR1 SGHTA, CDR2 FQGTGA. The CDR3 loop reads CASSQSSSGGYNEQFF. As DNA, the CDR3 is TGTGCCAGCAGCCAAAGTTCTAGCGGGGGATACAATGAGCAGTTCTTC.

V and J are TRBV5-1 and TRBJ2-7, with 8 nucleotides matching TRBD1. V gave up 1 base and J gave up 4 bases; unmatched junction bases: 7. This CDR3 contains 15 residues. CDR1 SGHRS and CDR2 YFSETQ come from the germline V gene. In DNA, the CDR3 is TGCGCCAGCAGCTTGAGAGGCAGGGGGCAGTACGAGCAGTACTTC. Amino acids: CASSLRGRGQYEQYF.

The V and J genes are TRBV19 and TRBJ2-1; TRBD2 aligns across 11 bases. V lost 4 bases and J lost 1; bases outside the gene matches: 6. This CDR3 has 17 amino acids. The germline gives CDR1 LNHDA, CDR2 SQIVND (reference sequence). Written as DNA, the CDR3 is TGTGCCAGTAGTACAACCGTAGCGGGGGGGTCCTACAATGAGCAGTTCTTC. It translates to CASSTTVAGGSYNEQFF.

The V call is TRBV28, the J call TRBJ2-5; possibly TRBD2 for D (6 bases). There are 14 residues in the CDR3. V lost 3 bases to trimming and J lost 1 base, with 9 bases between them. Germline V CDR1 and CDR2: MDHEN, SYDVKM. In nucleotides, the CDR3 is TGTGCCAGCAGTTTCGGGGGATCCCAAGAGACCCAGTACTTC. Amino acid sequence: CASSFGGSQETQYF.

In its sample, this clonotype was seen a few times. This sequence joins TRBV5-1 and TRBJ1-6; a weak D match, TRBD1 (5 bases). CDR3 length equals 14 residues. V lost 4 bases and J 7 bases, leaving 12 bases between the germline ends. From germline, CDR1 is SGHRS and CDR2 YFSETQ. CDR3 sequence reads: CASSITSGNSPLHF. For the CDR3, the DNA is TGCGCCAGCAGCATAACTTCAGGGAATTCACCCCTCCACTTT.

This clonotype was counted between two and nine times. The chain couples TRBV7-9 to TRBJ2-2; 9 nucleotides align to TRBD1. Germline CDR1 and CDR2: SEHNR and FQNEAQ (reference sequence). V lost 5 bases, J lost 6 bases, and 1 base stayed unmatched. CDR3 length: 13 residues. The CDR3 DNA sequence: TGTGCCAGCAGCAGGACAGGGGCCGGGGAGCTGTTTTTT. Its protein product is CASSRTGAGELFF.

This clonotype has more than one count but fewer than ten. The chain has TRBV12-3 or TRBV12-4 and TRBJ2-5; 7 bases agree with TRBD1. V gave up 6 bases and J gave up 3 bases; unmatched junction bases: 7. The CDR3 consists of 14 residues. CDR3 in DNA: TGTGCCAGCAGAGCCGGGACAGAAAAAGAGACCCAGTACTTC. This codes for CASRAGTEKETQYF.

V and J are TRBV7-2 and TRBJ1-3; D unclear. Germline CDR1 is SGHTA and CDR2 is FQGNSA. This CDR3 region has 13 residues. The ends were cut back, 2 bases at V and 5 bases at J, with 7 bases in the middle. CDR3 loop: CASSLTPRNTIYF. The CDR3 nucleotides read TGTGCCAGCAGCTTAACACCTCGAAACACCATATATTTT.

This clonotype came up a few times. This rearrangement joins TRBV4-3 to TRBJ2-1; TRBD2 matches at 13 bases. V gave up 4 bases and J gave up 2 bases; unmatched junction bases: 5. This CDR3 has 17 amino acids. Germline CDR1 LGHNA, CDR2 YSLEER. CDR3 sequence: CASSRKLAGGPYNEQFF. In nucleotides, the CDR3 is TGCGCCAGCAGCCGCAAACTAGCGGGGGGGCCCTACAATGAGCAGTTCTTC.

In this sample, this clonotype turned up a few times. This sequence joins TRBV20-1 and TRBJ2-2, with 8 bases fitting TRBD2. With V trimmed by 2 bases and J by 6 bases, 14 bases remained unmatched. The CDR3 runs 17 residues. Germline V CDR1 and CDR2: DFQATT, SNEGSKA (reference sequence). Here the CDR3 reads CSARHARGGGSAGELFF. The CDR3 DNA reads TGCAGTGCTAGACACGCCCGGGGGGGCGGGTCGGCCGGGGAGCTGTTTTTT.

V is TRBV11-2 and J is TRBJ2-5; 7 bases line up with TRBD2. CDR1 and CDR2 from the germline V gene are SGHAT and FQNNGV. The V gene end was trimmed by 1 base and the J gene end by 3 bases; junction bases not matched to a gene: 5. CDR3 length equals 15 residues. The CDR3 sequence: CASSLVWTSEETQYF. DNA for the CDR3: TGTGCCAGCAGCTTAGTTTGGACTAGTGAAGAGACCCAGTACTTC.

The chain links TRBV19 to TRBJ2-4, with 9 bases fitting TRBD2. Germline CDR1 and CDR2: LNHDA and SQIVND (reference sequence). The CDR3 is 16 amino acids. The junction had 14 bases not matched to a gene; V was cut back by 7 bases and J by 7 bases. The CDR3 nucleotides read TGTGCCAGTATTAGTGCAGGGCGGGGGGGCACCAACATTCAGTACTTC. Protein: CASISAGRGGTNIQYF.

The chain has TRBV29-1 and TRBJ2-5; TRBD1 matches 9 bases. Unmatched junction bases numbered 7, after V lost 7 bases and J lost 4 bases. Looked up from germline, CDR1 is SQVTM and CDR2 is ANQGSEA. The CDR3 is made up of 13 amino acids. The CDR3: CSGRDRASETQYF. As DNA, the CDR3 is TGCAGCGGCCGGGACAGGGCGTCAGAGACCCAGTACTTC.

The table lists this clonotype with a few counts. This rearrangement joins TRBV20-1 to TRBJ2-1; D might be TRBD2 (8 bases). The V end was cut by 3 bases, the J end by 10 bases, with 19 bases between. CDR1 and CDR2 from the germline V gene are DFQATT and SNEGSKA (reference sequence). The CDR3 totals 14 residues. The DNA for the CDR3 is TGCAGTGCTAGTGTTAGCGGGGTACAGGGGGAGCAGTTCTTC. Its protein product is CSASVSGVQGEQFF.

This clonotype was detected a few times. The genes are TRBV5-1 and TRBJ2-5, with D possibly matching TRBD2 (6 bases). Germline-derived CDR1 and CDR2 are SGHRS and YFSETQ. The CDR3 has 17 residues. Trimming left V 4 bases short and J 2 bases short, with 21 bases between. The CDR3 region is CASSLDLMGGAQETQYF. In nucleotides, the CDR3 is TGCGCCAGCAGCCTAGACCTGATGGGGGGAGCTCAAGAGACCCAGTACTTC.

The rearrangement links TRBV7-9 to TRBJ2-1; D gene uncertain. Germline assignment: CDR1 SEHNR and CDR2 FQNEAQ (reference sequence). The germline V and J ends were trimmed by 5 bases and 12 bases, with 14 bases remaining between them. The CDR3 has 12 amino acids. CDR3 nucleotides: TGTGCCAGCAGCGATCCACAACCGGGGCAGTTCTTC. Its translation: CASSDPQPGQFF.

The gene calls are TRBV29-1 and TRBJ1-4; D is ambiguous. There are 13 residues in the CDR3. Germline CDR1 SQVTM, CDR2 ANQGSEA. The germline V and J ends were trimmed by 7 bases and 1 base, with 10 bases remaining between them. Written as DNA, the CDR3 is TGCAGCGCAAGGCTGAGAACTAATGAAAAACTGTTTTTT. This translates into CSARLRTNEKLFF.

This clonotype occurred a few times. This rearrangement joins TRBV3-1 to TRBJ2-1; D unclear. The CDR3 runs to 15 residues. The V gene's germline CDR1 is LGHDT and CDR2 YNNKEL (reference sequence). V lost 3 bases and J 0 bases, leaving 9 bases between the germline ends. The CDR3: CASSQGSNSYNEQFF. As DNA, the CDR3 is TGTGCCAGCAGCCAGGGGTCCAACTCCTACAATGAGCAGTTCTTC.

In its sample, this clonotype was seen a few times. The chain has TRBV9 and TRBJ1-5; maybe TRBD1 (6 bases). The CDR3 spans 16 residues. V dropped 0 bases and J dropped 6 bases, with 16 bases sitting between them. The germline CDR1 and CDR2 sequences are SGDLS and YYNGEE. The CDR3 sequence: CASSVDGGAGTQPQHF. The CDR3 region has the DNA TGTGCCAGCAGCGTAGACGGGGGGGCAGGTACTCAGCCCCAGCATTTT.